The 20 T cell receptor beta chains presented below share a single source sample, sequenced in a study of PD-1 blockade in classical Hodgkin lymphoma. Every one of the patients relapsed after autologous stem cell transplantation (brentuximab vedotin exposure was variable). Generated by immunoSEQ multiplex PCR, the TCRdb table keeps only in-frame clones and is missing some. This table holds fewer than 25,000 clones, roughly 72% found once. The source material was peripheral blood mononuclear cells (PBMCs), sampled at baseline. The source is a human donor with classical Hodgkin lymphoma.

The chain couples TRBV6-5 to TRBJ2-7, with D perhaps matching TRBD2 (5 bases). Germline V gives CDR1 MNHEY, CDR2 SVGAGI. CDR3 length: 15 residues. V lost 2 bases and J 2 bases, leaving 13 bases between the germline ends. The CDR3 loop is CASSYLSGSPYEQYF. The CDR3 DNA reads as TGTGCCAGCAGTTACCTGAGCGGCTCCCCCTACGAGCAGTACTTC.

The J gene is TRBJ1-2, the V gene TRBV2, with a tentative D call TRBD1 (6 bases). Germline-derived CDR1 and CDR2 are SNHLY and FYNNEI. Trimming cost V 2 bases and J 3 bases, with 16 bases left between them. There are 16 residues in the CDR3. The CDR3 loop is CASSEWVQGSHYGYTF. CDR3 nucleotides: TGTGCCAGCAGTGAATGGGTACAGGGTAGTCACTATGGCTACACCTTC.

The rearrangement joins TRBV19 to TRBJ1-2; 7 bases agree with TRBD1. The trim removed 6 bases at V and 8 bases at J, leaving 12 bases unmatched. Germline-derived CDR1 and CDR2 are LNHDA and SQIVND (reference sequence). The CDR3 is 14 amino acids. The CDR3 nucleotides are TGTGCCAGTAGCGGGACAGTCGCTTTGGAGGGCTACACCTTC. Translating gives CASSGTVALEGYTF.

The table lists this clone with a few counts. The gene calls are TRBV7-8 and TRBJ2-5; no firm D call. CDR3 length equals 14 residues. Germline loops: CDR1 SGHVS, CDR2 FQNEAQ. V lost 3 bases and J lost 0, with 8 bases in between. CDR3 protein: CASSLGSNQETQYF. The DNA of the CDR3 is TGTGCCAGCAGCTTGGGCTCCAACCAAGAGACCCAGTACTTC. The full variable domain, with the rest looked up from reference TRBV7-8 and TRBJ2-5, is GAGVSQSPRYKVAKRGQDVALRCDPISGHVSLFWYQQALGQGPEFLTYFQNEAQLDKSGLPSDRFFAERPEGSVSTLKIQRTQQEDSAVYLCASSLGSNQETQYFGPGTRLLVL.

This clone was counted once. V usage is TRBV4-2 and J usage is TRBJ1-3; TRBD1 matches 9 bases. From germline, CDR1 is LGHNA and CDR2 YNFKEQ. J gave up 4 bases and V 4 bases, and 5 bases lay outside the gene matches. There are 15 residues in the CDR3. The CDR3 DNA sequence: TGTGCCAGCAGCCGGACAGGGGATGTAGGAAACACCATATATTTT. Its protein product is CASSRTGDVGNTIYF.

The rearrangement joins TRBV6-1 to TRBJ2-7; tentatively, D is TRBD2 (5 bases). V lost 2 bases, J lost 0 bases, and 14 bases lay in between. Germline assignment: CDR1 MNHNS and CDR2 SASEGT. The CDR3 has 16 amino acids. CDR3 loop: CASSEILTGFSYEQYF. The CDR3 nucleotides read TGTGCCAGCAGTGAAATTTTAACGGGATTCTCCTACGAGCAGTACTTC.

This chain uses TRBV6-6 with TRBJ2-7; 8 bases map to TRBD1. The length of the CDR3 is 14 residues. V dropped 6 bases and J dropped 4; count of bases not matched to a gene: 8. Germline CDR1 reads MNHNY; CDR2 reads SVGAGI (reference sequence). The CDR3 loop reads CASRNQGAGYEQYF. The DNA for the CDR3 is TGTGCCAGCAGAAACCAGGGGGCAGGGTACGAGCAGTACTTC.

The J gene is TRBJ2-7, the V gene TRBV5-6; 7 bases map to TRBD2. This CDR3 has 18 amino acids. Germline CDR1 and CDR2: SGHDT and YYEEEE. V lost 2 bases to trimming and J lost 0 bases; unmatched junction nucleotides: 14. This CDR3 is CASSLDLHSGTISYEQYF. CDR3 nucleotide sequence: TGTGCCAGCAGCTTAGATCTTCACAGCGGGACGATCTCCTACGAGCAGTACTTC.

This chain links TRBV29-1 with TRBJ1-5; a weak D match, TRBD1 (5 bases). The V gene's germline CDR1 is SQVTM and CDR2 ANQGSEA. Trimming left V 1 base short and J 7 bases short, with 11 bases between. This CDR3 spans 13 amino acids. In DNA, the CDR3 is TGCAGCGTTGAAGCGGGGGGAGGACAGCCCCAGCATTTT. Its protein is CSVEAGGGQPQHF.

The chain has TRBV28 and TRBJ1-2, with D maybe TRBD1 (5 bases). The germline V and J ends were trimmed by 2 bases and 3 bases, with 10 bases remaining between them. The CDR3 spans 14 residues. From germline, CDR1 is MDHEN and CDR2 SYDVKM. In nucleotides, the CDR3 is TGTGCCAGCAGTTTAACAGCAGGGCACTATGGCTACACCTTC. As protein: CASSLTAGHYGYTF.

The chain links TRBV4-3 to TRBJ2-7; 10 bases map to TRBD2. The V segment lost 3 bases and the J segment 3 bases; nucleotides outside the gene matches: 5. CDR1 and CDR2 (germline): LGHNA, YSLEER. The CDR3 is made up of 15 amino acids. CDR3 sequence: CASSQRAGGSYEQYF. As DNA, the CDR3 is TGCGCCAGCAGCCAGAGAGCGGGGGGGAGCTACGAGCAGTACTTC.

V gene TRBV7-2 combines with J gene TRBJ1-4; no firm D call. The germline CDR1 and CDR2 sequences are SGHTA and FQGNSA. V lost 4 bases to trimming and J lost 10 bases, with 16 bases between them. The CDR3 consists of 14 residues. The CDR3 region has the DNA TGTGCCAGCAGCTCGGACGTCCGATCGGGAAAACTGTTTTTT. This encodes CASSSDVRSGKLFF.

The rearrangement uses TRBV10-1 and TRBJ1-3, with D hard to call. The CDR3 is 15 residues long. Germline V gene data show CDR1 as WNHNN and CDR2 as SYGVQD (reference sequence). The V and J ends lost 3 bases and 4 bases respectively, with 13 bases between them. CDR3 amino acids: CASSEAGSRGNTIYF. In DNA, the CDR3 is TGCGCCAGCAGTGAAGCGGGGAGTCGAGGAAACACCATATATTTT.

Points on this clone: Within the sample, other DNA sequences also encode this same CDR3. The V gene is TRBV6-6, the J gene TRBJ1-3; 7 bases match TRBD1. Per the germline V gene, CDR1 is MNHNY and CDR2 is SVGAGI (reference sequence). The CDR3 extends over 15 amino acids. The trim removed 6 bases at V and 1 base at J, leaving 6 bases unmatched. This CDR3 is CASSQTGESGNTIYF. Written as DNA, the CDR3 is TGTGCCAGCAGCCAAACAGGGGAATCTGGAAACACCATATATTTT.

This clone was counted between two and nine times. This sequence joins TRBV28 and TRBJ2-7; D gene unclear. Trimming shortened V by 3 bases and J by 0 bases, and 9 bases separated the two germline ends. This CDR3 is 14 amino acids long. The V gene's germline CDR1 is MDHEN and CDR2 SYDVKM. The CDR3 sequence is CASSFRPSSYEQYF. In DNA form, the CDR3 reads TGTGCCAGCAGTTTCCGTCCGTCCTCCTACGAGCAGTACTTC.

The rearrangement links TRBV29-1 to TRBJ1-1; 7 nucleotides line up with TRBD1. The CDR3 has 11 residues. Losses at the gene ends were 4 bases for V and 4 bases for J; bases not matched to a gene: 0. Per germline, CDR1 SQVTM and CDR2 ANQGSEA. This CDR3 is CSVGQGTEAFF. The CDR3, as DNA: TGCAGCGTTGGACAGGGCACTGAAGCTTTCTTT.

By proportion, this clone is medium-sized. The V call is TRBV4-2, the J call TRBJ2-1, with D hard to call. Germline-derived CDR1 and CDR2 are LGHNA and YNFKEQ. The CDR3 spans 12 residues. Trimming took off 4 bases at V and 7 bases at J, with 8 bases between the two ends. CDR3 sequence: CASSPTDNEQFF. Here the CDR3 DNA reads TGTGCCAGCAGCCCGACGGATAATGAGCAGTTCTTC.

This clone appeared once. This sequence joins TRBV5-1 and TRBJ1-3; no definite D call. The CDR3 length is 15 residues. The germline gives CDR1 SGHRS, CDR2 YFSETQ. V was trimmed by 1 base and J by 0 bases, leaving 8 bases between them. CDR3: CASSLTWNSGNTIYF. The CDR3 DNA reads as TGCGCCAGCAGCTTGACTTGGAACTCTGGAAACACCATATATTTT.

The chain has TRBV6-1 and TRBJ1-4, with unresolved D. Looked up from germline, CDR1 is MNHNS and CDR2 is SASEGT. V shed 3 bases and J shed 3 bases, with 14 bases lying between them. This CDR3 has 16 amino acids. CDR3 DNA: TGTGCCAGCAGTGACGCTCACCGGGCAGCTAATGAAAAACTGTTTTTT. Translated: CASSDAHRAANEKLFF.

The CDR3 reads CASSGTGVTEAFF. The CDR3 bases are TGCGCCAGCAGTGGTACAGGGGTGACTGAAGCTTTCTTT. The chain uses TRBV10-1 and TRBJ1-1; 7 positions agree with TRBD1. V lost 4 bases, J lost 5 bases, and 4 bases stayed unmatched. The CDR3 contains 13 residues. The germline V gene has CDR1 WNHNN and CDR2 SYGVQD (reference sequence).